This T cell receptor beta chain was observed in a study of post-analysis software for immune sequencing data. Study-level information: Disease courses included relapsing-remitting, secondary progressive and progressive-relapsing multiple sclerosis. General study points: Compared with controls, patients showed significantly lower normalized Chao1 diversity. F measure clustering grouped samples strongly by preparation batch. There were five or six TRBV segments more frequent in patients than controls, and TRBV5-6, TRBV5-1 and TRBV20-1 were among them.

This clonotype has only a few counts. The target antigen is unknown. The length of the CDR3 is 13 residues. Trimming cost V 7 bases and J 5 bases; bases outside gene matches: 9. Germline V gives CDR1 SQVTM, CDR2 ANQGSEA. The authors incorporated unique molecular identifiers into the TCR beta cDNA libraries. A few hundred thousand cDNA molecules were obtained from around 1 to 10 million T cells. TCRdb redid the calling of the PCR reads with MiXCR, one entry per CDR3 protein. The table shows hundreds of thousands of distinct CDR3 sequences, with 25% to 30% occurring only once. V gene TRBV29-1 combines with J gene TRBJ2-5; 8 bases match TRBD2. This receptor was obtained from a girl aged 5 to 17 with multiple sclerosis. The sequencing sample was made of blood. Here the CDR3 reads CSGNSGMGETQYF. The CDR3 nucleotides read TGCAGCGGAAATAGCGGGATGGGGGAGACCCAGTACTTC.